These 24 T cell receptor beta chains originate from one sample sequenced in a study of graft-versus-host responses after intestinal transplantation (dated by TCRdb to 2020 to 2022). The sample's time point label, decoded: cells obtained before transplantation from donor or recipient. Which antigens these TCRs recognize remains unknown. Libraries were made using the immunoSEQ multiplex PCR assay. Imported from immuneACCESS, the table was reduced by TCRdb to in-frame sequences with V and J called. These copies leave out some clones; in studies compared against another copy, an unresolved V gene accounts for under half, and the cause of the remainder is not known. This sample lists 95,000 to 110,000 clones; 93% were detected once. The ten top clones hold 1.2% of the sample. The starting material was unstimulated CD8+ T cells sorted from spleen or lymph node cells, obtained before intestinal transplant. The receptor source for this set is a human donor who received an intestinal transplant.

The table lists this clone with a few counts. The chain links TRBV7-9 to TRBJ1-1; tentatively, D is TRBD1 (6 bases). Trimming stripped 1 base from V and 1 base from J, with 19 bases between. The CDR3 consists of 18 residues. Germline CDR1 SEHNR, CDR2 FQNEAQ (reference sequence). The CDR3 protein is CASSLGLVGDRKNTEAFF. For the CDR3, the DNA is TGTGCCAGCAGCTTAGGGTTGGTCGGCGACAGGAAGAACACTGAAGCTTTCTTT. Supplemented by reference TRBV7-9 and TRBJ1-1, the full variable domain reads DTGVSQNPRHKITKRGQNVTFRCDPISEHNRLYWYRQTLGQGPEFLTYFQNEAQLEKSRLLSDRFSAERPKGSFSTLEIQRTEQGDSAMYLCASSLGLVGDRKNTEAFFGQGTRLTVV.

The V gene is TRBV5-6, the J gene TRBJ1-4; D is undetermined. The V gene lost 0 bases and the J gene lost 6 bases, with 12 bases spanning the gap. The CDR3 sequence is 15 residues long. CDR1 is SGHDT and CDR2 is YYEEEE in the germline V gene. CDR3 bases: TGTGCCAGCAGCTTGGCCGGGCTCGGGGATGAAAAACTGTTTTTT. Encoded protein: CASSLAGLGDEKLFF.

This chain joins TRBV19 and TRBJ1-4; 9 positions agree with TRBD1. Germline assignment: CDR1 LNHDA and CDR2 SQIVND (reference sequence). The CDR3 consists of 16 residues. J gave up 5 bases and V 10 bases, and 14 bases lay outside the gene matches. The DNA of the CDR3 is TGTGCCACCCAAGCGGCGACAGGGGGACTCAATGAAAAACTGTTTTTT. This sequence encodes CATQAATGGLNEKLFF.

The V and J genes are TRBV2 and TRBJ2-7; D might be TRBD1 or TRBD2, each matching 5 bases. CDR1 SNHLY and CDR2 FYNNEI come from the germline V gene. This CDR3 is 12 amino acids long. The germline V and J ends were trimmed by 8 bases and 3 bases, with 11 bases remaining between them. The CDR3 loop is CASGGISYEQYF. CDR3 nucleotide sequence: TGTGCCAGCGGGGGTATAAGCTACGAGCAGTACTTC.

The genes are TRBV29-1 and TRBJ1-1; D is ambiguous. Per the germline V gene, CDR1 is SQVTM and CDR2 is ANQGSEA. The CDR3 is 10 residues long. V lost 4 bases and J lost 5, with 5 bases in between. CDR3: CSVASTEAFF. The DNA of the CDR3 is TGCAGCGTTGCAAGTACTGAAGCTTTCTTT. Based on the CDR3 plus reference TRBV29-1 and TRBJ1-1, the full variable domain is SAVISQKPSRDICQRGTSLTIQCQVDSQVTMMFWYRQQPGQSLTLIATANQGSEATYESGFVIDKFPISRPNLTFSTLTVSNMSPEDSSIYLCSVASTEAFFGQGTRLTVV.

This sequence joins TRBV9 and TRBJ1-2; no clear D gene. The CDR3 is 12 amino acids. Germline V lookup: CDR1 SGDLS, CDR2 YYNGEE. Deletions cut 3 bases from V and 3 bases from J, with 6 bases between. CDR3 in amino acids: CASSAVDYGYTF. The CDR3 region has the DNA TGTGCCAGCAGCGCGGTAGACTATGGCTACACCTTC.

The V gene is TRBV11-3, the J gene TRBJ1-1; tentative D call: TRBD1 (6 bases). The CDR3 runs to 15 residues. Germline V gene sequence: CDR1 SGHNT, CDR2 YENEEA. V was trimmed by 4 bases and J by 2 bases, leaving 14 bases between them. This chain's CDR3 is CASSSQDSLNTEAFF. The CDR3 region has the DNA TGTGCCAGCAGCTCCCAGGACAGCTTAAACACTGAAGCTTTCTTT.

The chain has TRBV27 and TRBJ2-7; the D gene is possibly TRBD1 (6 bases). V shed 2 bases and J shed 6 bases, with 14 bases lying between them. Germline V gene data show CDR1 as MNHEY and CDR2 as SMNVEV (reference sequence). The CDR3 loop spans 14 amino acids. Here the CDR3 reads CASSLGQGLVEQYF. The DNA for the CDR3 is TGTGCCAGCAGTTTAGGCCAGGGGCTGGTCGAGCAGTACTTC.

The chain recombines TRBV7-9 with TRBJ1-2; D possibly corresponds to TRBD1 (6 bases). Germline-derived CDR1 and CDR2 are SEHNR and FQNEAQ (reference sequence). CDR3 size: 15 residues. Trimming took 1 base from V and 7 from J, leaving 16 bases between them. The CDR3 nucleotides are TGTGCCAGCAGCTTAGTGGGGGCTCTCTCCTTTGGCTACACCTTC. It encodes CASSLVGALSFGYTF.

V gene TRBV6-5 combines with J gene TRBJ1-6; D remains ambiguous. V was shortened by 6 bases and J by 10 bases, with 13 bases between the two germline ends. The CDR3 sequence is 13 residues long. CDR1 is MNHEY, CDR2 SVGAGI, per germline. The CDR3: CASSPAEGSPLHF. The CDR3 DNA follows: TGTGCCAGCAGCCCCGCTGAGGGCTCACCCCTCCACTTT.

V is TRBV4-1 and J is TRBJ2-3; possibly TRBD1 for D (5 bases). The CDR3 sequence is 15 residues long. Trimming left V 4 bases short and J 2 bases short, with 13 bases between. Germline values: CDR1 MGHRA, CDR2 YSYEKL. The CDR3, as DNA: TGCGCCAGCAGCCCATCAGGGTCTGCCACAGATACGCAGTATTTT. Protein sequence: CASSPSGSATDTQYF.

The CDR3 region has the DNA TGTGCCACCAGCAGAGATCGGGCAGGGGGGAGTAATGAGCAGTTCTTC. Translation: CATSRDRAGGSNEQFF. The chain uses TRBV15 and TRBJ2-1; D is perhaps TRBD1 (7 bases). Trimming shortened V by 0 bases and J by 7 bases, and 16 bases separated the two germline ends. Germline CDR1 and CDR2: LNHNV and YYDKDF (reference sequence). The CDR3 sequence is 16 residues long.

The rearrangement uses TRBV7-9 and TRBJ1-5; D may be TRBD1 (6 bases). The CDR3 totals 14 residues. V was clipped by 4 bases and J by 6 bases, with 13 bases between them. Germline V lookup: CDR1 SEHNR, CDR2 FQNEAQ (reference sequence). CDR3 in amino acids: CASSSGGGVQPQHF. CDR3 coding DNA: TGTGCCAGCAGCTCTGGAGGGGGGGTTCAGCCCCAGCATTTT.

V usage is TRBV4-1 and J usage is TRBJ1-1; D is uncertain. V was cut by 4 bases and J by 4 bases, with 16 bases left in between. CDR1 and CDR2 (germline): MGHRA, YSYEKL. CDR3 length: 15 amino acids. CDR3 sequence reads: CASSPKDGVITEAFF. The CDR3 bases are TGCGCCAGCAGCCCTAAAGATGGGGTTATCACTGAAGCTTTCTTT.

The chain carries TRBV2 and TRBJ2-7; 10 positions agree with TRBD1. V trimming: 7 bases; J trimming: 5 bases; junction bases outside the gene matches: 11. CDR3 length equals 15 residues. In germline, CDR1 is SNHLY, CDR2 FYNNEI. Here the CDR3 reads CASKSGTGAIHEQYF. CDR3 in DNA: TGTGCCAGCAAGTCCGGGACAGGGGCCATCCACGAGCAGTACTTC.

A single count supports this clone. The rearrangement uses TRBV4-1 and TRBJ1-1; 7 bases are a match to TRBD1. The CDR3 runs to 13 residues. V shed 3 bases and J 4 bases; nucleotides not matched to a gene: 2. Germline values: CDR1 MGHRA, CDR2 YSYEKL. This chain's CDR3 is CASSQTGPTEAFF. The CDR3 DNA reads TGCGCCAGCAGCCAGACAGGGCCCACTGAAGCTTTCTTT.

The rearrangement links TRBV19 to TRBJ2-1; weak D call: TRBD2 (5 bases). The germline V gene has CDR1 LNHDA and CDR2 SQIVND (reference sequence). V was shortened by 8 bases and J by 7 bases, with 15 bases between the two germline ends. This CDR3 has 13 residues. CDR3 amino acids: CASAFAGGNEQFF. DNA of the CDR3: TGTGCCAGTGCCTTCGCGGGCGGTAATGAGCAGTTCTTC.

This clone appeared once. V and J are TRBV6-5 and TRBJ1-1; the match to TRBD1 covers 7 bases. Germline assignment: CDR1 MNHEY and CDR2 SVGAGI. The CDR3 is 15 amino acids. After removal of 0 bases from V and 1 base from J, the junction contained 2 bases not matched to a gene. The CDR3 DNA sequence: TGTGCCAGCAGTTACTCGCCAGGGGGGAACACTGAAGCTTTCTTT. Translation: CASSYSPGGNTEAFF.

The chain is built from TRBV12-5 and TRBJ2-1; D may be TRBD2 (5 bases). The CDR3 has 12 amino acids. Per the germline V gene, CDR1 is LGHNT and CDR2 is FRNRAP. The V and J ends lost 6 bases and 15 bases respectively, with 18 bases between them. The CDR3 sequence: CASGPLGIGPFF. As DNA, the CDR3 is TGTGCTAGTGGCCCACTAGGGATAGGCCCGTTCTTC.

The rearrangement joins TRBV27 to TRBJ1-2, with unresolved D. Deletions cut 2 bases from V and 0 bases from J, with 7 bases between. CDR1 and CDR2 (germline): MNHEY, SMNVEV (reference sequence). CDR3 size: 14 residues. DNA for the CDR3: TGTGCCAGCAGTTTACAGGCCGCTAACTATGGCTACACCTTC. Translated, it gives CASSLQAANYGYTF.

This clone was picked up one time. V gene TRBV30 combines with J gene TRBJ1-6; D possibly corresponds to TRBD1 (5 bases). The V gene lost 5 bases and the J gene lost 9 bases, with 17 bases spanning the gap. The germline CDR1 and CDR2 sequences are GTSNPN and SVGIG (reference sequence). There are 14 residues in the CDR3. The CDR3 coding sequence is TGTGCCTGGGGGGGACTGACCCCGGGTTCACCCCTCCACTTT. It yields the protein CAWGGLTPGSPLHF.

The J gene is TRBJ2-1, the V gene TRBV2; possible D gene TRBD2, 6 bases. The CDR3 covers 13 residues. The V end lost 10 bases, the J end lost 4 bases, and 14 bases lay between the germline ends. In germline, CDR1 is SNHLY, CDR2 FYNNEI. The CDR3 coding sequence is TGTGCCACCGGGGGTACCGTGTACAATGAGCAGTTCTTC. Its translation: CATGGTVYNEQFF.

The J gene is TRBJ2-7, the V gene TRBV4-1, with unresolved D. The CDR3 is 11 amino acids. Germline lookup yields CDR1 MGHRA and CDR2 YSYEKL. V shed 0 bases and J shed 5 bases, with 2 bases lying between them. CDR3 DNA: TGCGCCAGCAGCCAAGAGAACGAGCAGTACTTC. This gives the protein CASSQENEQYF.

This chain uses TRBV5-1 with TRBJ2-5, with D possibly being TRBD1 (5 bases). The V gene lost 0 bases and the J gene lost 5 bases, with 17 bases spanning the gap. This CDR3 is 16 amino acids long. CDR1 is SGHRS, CDR2 YFSETQ, per germline. The CDR3 here is CASSLVSPESGETQYF. The CDR3 DNA sequence: TGCGCCAGCAGCTTGGTATCCCCAGAGTCAGGGGAGACCCAGTACTTC.